This T cell receptor beta chain was identified in a study of persistence of HIV-infected CD4 T cells. In the study overall: Donors were ART-treated; their CMV- and Gag-responding CD4+ T cells were isolated.

The immunoSEQ assay was version 4, run in survey mode. Genomic DNA was diluted to around 10 ng/uL, up to roughly 1 ug per sample. Clones were sequenced by immunoSEQ multiplex PCR, and TCRdb holds only the in-frame ones, with some missing. This table has 25,000 to 35,000 clones, around 80% appearing once. On this clone: The antigen remains unidentified.

Trimming pared 7 bases from V and 6 bases from J, leaving 18 bases between. This CDR3 comprises 14 residues. CDR1 is MDHEN and CDR2 is SYDVKM in the germline V gene. Lysates of CMV-infected fibroblasts at roughly 10 ug/mL stimulated these cells. CD40L/CD69 double-negative CD45RO-high memory CD4+ T cells were collected. For at least 4 years, plasma HIV-1 RNA was undetectable (<50 copies/mL). This TCR came from an adult man with HIV who was CMV-seropositive. The sample in question was CD4+ T cells sorted from PBMCs after roughly 18-hour stimulation, obtained from a patient who received antiretroviral therapy. The chain joins TRBV28 to TRBJ1-2, with a weak D call TRBD1 (6 bases). The CDR3 region has the DNA TGTGCCAGCACCCTGGGGGCAGACCCCAATGGCTACACCTTC. Protein product: CASTLGADPNGYTF.